One sample yielded the 31 T cell receptor beta chains listed below, sequenced in a study of T cells in Graves' hyperthyroidism and ophthalmopathy. Authors of the study amplified TCR beta CDR3 regions from RNA transcripts. TCR CDR3 underwent first-round RT-PCR with the HTBI primer set. MiXCR was run by TCRdb on the multiplex PCR reads, yielding one entry per CDR3 protein. Of around 270,000 distinct CDR3 sequences in the sample, roughly 19% were seen once. Sequencing was performed on blood. These receptors originate from a man aged 45-65 years with Graves' ophthalmopathy.

This clonotype was detected ten times or more. The chain links TRBV5-1 to TRBJ1-2; 10 positions agree with TRBD1. With 3 bases clipped from V and 7 bases from J, the junction kept 6 bases outside the gene matches. The CDR3 runs to 14 residues. From germline, CDR1 is SGHRS and CDR2 YFSETQ. The CDR3, as DNA: TGCGCCAGCAGCTCCGGGACAGGGGTTAGTGGCTACACCTTC. The encoded protein is CASSSGTGVSGYTF.

This clonotype was counted at least ten times. The chain couples TRBV18 to TRBJ2-1; 8 bases agree with TRBD2. The length of the CDR3 is 17 residues. Germline V CDR1 and CDR2: KGHSH, LQKENI. After removal of 1 base from V and 0 bases from J, the junction contained 5 bases not matched to a gene. The CDR3 bases are TGTGCCAGCTCACCACTACTAGCGGACGGCTCCTACAATGAGCAGTTCTTC. This gives the protein CASSPLLADGSYNEQFF.

This clonotype was counted many times. The V gene is TRBV20-1, the J gene TRBJ2-3, with 7 bases lining up with TRBD2. V shed 3 bases, J shed 2 bases, and the junction held 11 bases outside the gene matches. The CDR3 extends over 16 amino acids. Germline CDR1 is DFQATT and CDR2 is SNEGSKA (reference sequence). CDR3 region: CSASAPSGKNTDTQYF. DNA for the CDR3: TGCAGTGCTAGCGCTCCTAGCGGAAAGAACACAGATACGCAGTATTTT.

This clonotype was recorded many times. The chain links TRBV18 to TRBJ1-4; tentatively, D is TRBD1 (6 bases). CDR1 is KGHSH and CDR2 is LQKENI in the germline V gene. Trimming pared 4 bases from V and 8 bases from J, leaving 20 bases between. CDR3 length: 16 amino acids. Written as DNA, the CDR3 is TGTGCCAGCTCACGAAACGGATTACAGGGCGCCGAAAAACTGTTTTTT. Protein product: CASSRNGLQGAEKLFF. The variable domain in full, completed from reference TRBV18 and TRBJ1-4, reads NAGVMQNPRHLVRRRGQEARLRCSPMKGHSHVYWYRQLPEEGLKFMVYLQKENIIDESGMPKERFSAEFPKEGPSILRIQQVVRGDSAAYFCASSRNGLQGAEKLFFGSGTQLSVL.

A few counts support this clonotype. The chain links TRBV20-1 to TRBJ1-5; D unresolved. Deletions cut 7 bases from V and 0 bases from J, with 13 bases between. Germline lookup yields CDR1 DFQATT and CDR2 SNEGSKA (reference sequence). The CDR3 runs 14 residues. CDR3 amino acids: CSVPTSYSNQPQHF. The CDR3 DNA is TGCAGTGTCCCAACGAGTTATAGCAATCAGCCCCAGCATTTT.

V gene TRBV28 combines with J gene TRBJ2-1; 8 nucleotides align to TRBD2. This CDR3 region has 15 residues. After removal of 3 bases from V and 4 bases from J, the junction contained 5 bases not matched to a gene. Germline V gene lookup returns CDR1 MDHEN and CDR2 SYDVKM. The CDR3 reads CASSLVAGTYNEQFF. In DNA, the CDR3 is TGTGCCAGCAGTTTGGTAGCGGGAACATACAATGAGCAGTTCTTC.

This clonotype was found a few times. J is TRBJ2-3 and V is TRBV12-3 or TRBV12-4; 8 bases agree with TRBD2. The J segment lost 6 bases and the V segment lost 5 bases, leaving 16 bases of the junction unmatched. The CDR3 covers 17 residues. The CDR3 sequence: CASSPFWREEAGDTQYF. The CDR3 region has the DNA TGTGCCAGCAGTCCTTTTTGGCGGGAGGAGGCAGGGGATACGCAGTATTTT.

This clonotype was counted ten times or more. This chain joins TRBV3-1 and TRBJ2-7; no firm D call. The CDR3 length is 12 residues. In germline, CDR1 is LGHDT, CDR2 YNNKEL (reference sequence). V shed 2 bases and J shed 7 bases, with 9 bases lying between them. The CDR3 nucleotides are TGTGCCAGCAGCCAAAACGTGGGGGAGCAGTACTTC. This sequence encodes CASSQNVGEQYF.

This sequence joins TRBV5-1 and TRBJ2-1, with TRBD2 as a possible D gene (6 bases). This CDR3 region has 18 residues. Germline V gene lookup returns CDR1 SGHRS and CDR2 YFSETQ. V dropped 6 bases and J dropped 0 bases, with 22 bases sitting between them. CDR3 amino acids: CASIGAGSLPSSYNEQFF. The DNA for the CDR3 is TGCGCCAGCATAGGGGCGGGATCCCTTCCCAGCTCCTACAATGAGCAGTTCTTC.

This sequence joins TRBV29-1 and TRBJ2-7; 10 bases are shared with TRBD1. CDR1 and CDR2 (germline): SQVTM, ANQGSEA. V lost 4 bases to trimming and J lost 0 bases; unmatched junction nucleotides: 3. This CDR3 has 14 amino acids. CDR3 in amino acids: CSVVRQGASYEQYF. CDR3 in DNA: TGCAGCGTTGTCCGACAGGGGGCCTCCTACGAGCAGTACTTC.

This clonotype showed up many times. The chain employs TRBV5-1 and TRBJ2-3, with D perhaps TRBD2 (5 bases). V lost 0 bases and J 6 bases, leaving 11 bases between the germline ends. There are 14 residues in the CDR3. Germline lookup yields CDR1 SGHRS and CDR2 YFSETQ. The CDR3 reads CASSLEGSGDTQYF. CDR3 in DNA: TGCGCCAGCAGCTTGGAAGGGAGCGGCGATACGCAGTATTTT.

There are a few counts of this clonotype. J is TRBJ1-3 and V is TRBV20-1; TRBD1 is a possible D gene (5 bases). The CDR3 loop spans 14 amino acids. The ends were cut back, 0 bases at V and 7 bases at J, with 13 bases in the middle. The V gene's germline CDR1 is DFQATT and CDR2 SNEGSKA (reference sequence). The CDR3 loop reads CSARDYQGWNTIYF. DNA for the CDR3: TGCAGTGCTAGAGATTACCAGGGTTGGAACACCATATATTTT.

This clonotype has a count of ten or more. The chain recombines TRBV2 with TRBJ2-5; the match to TRBD1 covers 9 bases. Germline trimming cut 5 bases from V and 5 bases from J; bases unmatched to any gene: 9. The CDR3 is 15 residues long. Germline lookup yields CDR1 SNHLY and CDR2 FYNNEI. CDR3 sequence: CASSKDRGVGETQYF. CDR3 DNA sequence: TGTGCCAGCAGTAAAGACAGGGGGGTCGGGGAGACCCAGTACTTC.

This clonotype was counted only a few times. The chain carries TRBV7-8 and TRBJ2-7; D possibly corresponds to TRBD2 (5 bases). The V end was cut by 6 bases, the J end by 3 bases, with 18 bases between. The length of the CDR3 is 15 residues. CDR1 SGHVS and CDR2 FQNEAQ come from the germline V gene. In nucleotides, the CDR3 is TGTGCCAGCAGTCTAAGGTCCGGGAAGGGCTACGAGCAGTACTTC. Amino acid sequence: CASSLRSGKGYEQYF.

This clonotype was seen many times. The V and J genes are TRBV7-9 and TRBJ2-2; D is perhaps TRBD1 or TRBD2 (6 bases each). This CDR3 spans 13 amino acids. Trimming pared 7 bases from V and 8 bases from J, leaving 14 bases between. Germline values: CDR1 SEHNR, CDR2 FQNEAQ (reference sequence). CDR3 sequence reads: CASTRTGAGELFF. CDR3 DNA sequence: TGTGCCAGCACCAGGACGGGGGCTGGGGAGCTGTTTTTT. The full variable domain, completed using reference TRBV7-9 and TRBJ2-2, is DTGVSQNPRHKITKRGQNVTFRCDPISEHNRLYWYRQTLGQGPEFLTYFQNEAQLEKSRLLSDRFSAERPKGSFSTLEIQRTEQGDSAMYLCASTRTGAGELFFGEGSRLTVL.

The J gene is TRBJ2-1, the V gene TRBV2; 16 nucleotides align to TRBD2. This CDR3 has 19 amino acids. V was clipped by 9 bases and J by 0 bases; unmatched bases: 11. Germline V gene lookup returns CDR1 SNHLY and CDR2 FYNNEI. CDR3 DNA sequence: TGTGCCAGGGAGAAGGGACTAGCGGGAGGGCGGAGCTCCTACAATGAGCAGTTCTTC. It yields the protein CAREKGLAGGRSSYNEQFF.

This clonotype was found a few times. The J gene is TRBJ1-1, the V gene TRBV6-4, with a possible D match to TRBD1 (6 bases). The CDR3 runs 16 residues. The ends were cut back, 4 bases at V and 3 bases at J, with 18 bases in the middle. CDR1 MRHNA and CDR2 SNTAGT come from the germline V gene. CDR3 loop: CASSGLRQGSDTEAFF. As DNA, the CDR3 is TGTGCCAGCAGTGGTTTAAGGCAGGGGAGTGACACTGAAGCTTTCTTT.

This clonotype occurred many times. CDR3 nucleotide sequence: TGTGCCAGCACCAGGACTAGCGGGGGTCTCAATGAGCAGTTCTTC. Protein product: CASTRTSGGLNEQFF. The chain recombines TRBV11-1 with TRBJ2-1; 13 bases map to TRBD2. Germline lookup yields CDR1 SGHAT and CDR2 FQDESV (reference sequence). The CDR3 contains 15 residues. The ends lost 7 bases at V and 6 bases at J; junction bases unmatched: 6.

In its sample, this clonotype was seen many times. The chain employs TRBV5-1 and TRBJ2-5; 11 bases fit TRBD2. The CDR3 has 16 residues. Unmatched junction bases numbered 8, after V lost 2 bases and J lost 5 bases. Germline lookup yields CDR1 SGHRS and CDR2 YFSETQ. CDR3 loop: CASSLTSGSFKETQYF. DNA for the CDR3: TGCGCCAGCAGCTTAACTAGCGGGAGTTTCAAGGAGACCCAGTACTTC.

This clonotype was found many times. This chain links TRBV6-1 with TRBJ1-1; D uncertain. Between the trimmed V and J ends, which lost 6 bases and 2 bases, there was a span of 4 bases. This CDR3 has 11 residues. The V gene's germline CDR1 is MNHNS and CDR2 SASEGT. The chain's CDR3 is CASRGNTEAFF. CDR3 in DNA: TGTGCCAGCAGGGGTAACACTGAAGCTTTCTTT.

In its sample, this clonotype was seen many times. The CDR3 loop reads CASSYPSGSGSDTQYF. CDR3 in DNA: TGTGCCAGCAGTTACCCGTCGGGGTCGGGCTCAGATACGCAGTATTTT. The chain joins TRBV6-6 to TRBJ2-3; TRBD2 is a possible D gene (5 bases). This CDR3 is 16 amino acids long. Germline CDR1 MNHNY, CDR2 SVGAGI (reference sequence). Trimming stripped 2 bases from V and 4 bases from J, with 16 bases between.

A few counts support this clonotype. The gene calls are TRBV18 and TRBJ2-1; TRBD2 matches at 9 bases. The better agreement between TRBJ2-7 and the DNA end casts doubt on the J call. The CDR3 sequence is 15 residues long. Germline-derived CDR1 and CDR2 are KGHSH and LQKENI. The CDR3 sequence: CASSPLREGQGEQYF. CDR3 nucleotide sequence: TGTGCCAGCTCACCACTGCGGGAGGGCCAGGGTGAGCAGTACTTC.

This clonotype was seen ten or more times. This chain links TRBV5-1 with TRBJ2-7, with 12 bases fitting TRBD1. In germline, CDR1 is SGHRS, CDR2 YFSETQ. The CDR3 contains 14 residues. J was trimmed by 5 bases and V by 4 bases; bases with no gene match: 4. Here the CDR3 DNA reads TGCGCCAGCAGCGGTGGGACAGGGGGCGACGAGCAGTACTTC. Residues: CASSGGTGGDEQYF.

The genes are TRBV6-2 or TRBV6-3 and TRBJ2-7; 15 bases line up with TRBD2. V shed 2 bases, J shed 10 bases, and the junction held 9 bases outside the gene matches. The CDR3 runs 16 residues. Germline V lookup: CDR1 MNHEY, CDR2 SVGEGT. The DNA of the CDR3 is TGTGCCAGCAGTTACGGGGGGACTAGCGGGAGGCCGCGACAGTACTTC. It specifies CASSYGGTSGRPRQYF.

J is TRBJ2-3 and V is TRBV5-1; 11 bases are a match to TRBD2. The germline CDR1 and CDR2 sequences are SGHRS and YFSETQ. This CDR3 contains 16 residues. With 5 bases clipped from V and 4 bases from J, the junction kept 9 bases outside the gene matches. Here the CDR3 reads CASRMPLAGGADTQYF. CDR3 bases: TGCGCCAGCAGGATGCCCCTAGCGGGAGGTGCAGATACGCAGTATTTT.

This clonotype was observed many times. The CDR3: CASSPTGTGTTDTQYF. For the CDR3, the DNA is TGTGCCAGCTCACCCACCGGGACAGGTACCACAGATACGCAGTATTTT. The chain carries TRBV18 and TRBJ2-3; TRBD1 matches at 8 bases. Germline loops: CDR1 KGHSH, CDR2 LQKENI. The V segment lost 3 bases and the J segment 2 bases; nucleotides outside the gene matches: 7. The CDR3 is 16 residues long.

This clonotype showed up many times. This chain uses TRBV18 with TRBJ2-3; perhaps TRBD2 as D (5 bases). The CDR3 has 15 residues. Germline lookup yields CDR1 KGHSH and CDR2 LQKENI. Between the trimmed V and J ends, which lost 1 base and 1 base, there was a span of 9 bases. The CDR3, as DNA: TGTGCCAGCTCACCACTAGCGAGGGGCACAGATACGCAGTATTTT. Its translation is CASSPLARGTDTQYF.

This clonotype has more than one count but fewer than ten. This chain links TRBV6-1 with TRBJ1-2; tentatively, D is TRBD1 (5 bases). V was cut by 6 bases and J by 6 bases, with 14 bases left in between. Looked up from germline, CDR1 is MNHNS and CDR2 is SASEGT. This CDR3 spans 13 amino acids. The CDR3 protein is CASRPWGNNGYTF. CDR3 nucleotide sequence: TGTGCCAGCAGACCCTGGGGGAACAATGGCTACACCTTC.

This clonotype was seen ten or more times. V usage is TRBV30 and J usage is TRBJ1-2, with D possibly being TRBD1 (6 bases). V gave up 3 bases and J gave up 4 bases, with 9 bases separating them. This CDR3 contains 12 residues. Germline V gives CDR1 GTSNPN, CDR2 SVGIG (reference sequence). CDR3 DNA: TGTGCCTGGAGGACAGGAGCCTATGGCTACACCTTC. Protein sequence: CAWRTGAYGYTF.

V is TRBV6-1 and J is TRBJ2-7; 8 nucleotides line up with TRBD1. V lost 2 bases, J lost 7 bases, and 13 bases stayed unmatched. Germline CDR1 and CDR2: MNHNS and SASEGT. CDR3 length: 16 amino acids. Here the CDR3 reads CASSEIGGQAPAEQYF. The CDR3 DNA follows: TGTGCCAGCAGTGAAATTGGGGGACAGGCACCCGCTGAGCAGTACTTC.

In this sample, this clonotype turned up many times. V gene TRBV28 combines with J gene TRBJ2-1; no reliable D call. Germline CDR1 and CDR2: MDHEN and SYDVKM. This CDR3 is 15 amino acids long. V was shortened by 2 bases and J by 8 bases, with 16 bases between the two germline ends. The CDR3 protein is CASSLGFNAIHEQFF. The DNA of the CDR3 is TGTGCCAGCAGTTTAGGGTTCAACGCTATCCATGAGCAGTTCTTC.